Presented here are 2 T cell receptor beta chains from one specimen sequenced in a study of cytomegalovirus exposure and HLA in healthy donors. PCR involved 60 Vbeta and 13 Jbeta primers. Some clones are missing from TCRdb's copy, which holds only in-frame ones; the method was immunoSEQ multiplex PCR. In the table there are roughly 99,000 clones, 81% of which are singletons. The sequenced material came from PBMCs. Every receptor here comes from a man under 40 in good health and CMV-seronegative.

The rearrangement joins TRBV14 to TRBJ1-6; no reliable D call. The CDR3 sequence is 13 residues long. V was trimmed by 1 base and J by 17 bases, leaving 15 bases between them. Germline V gene sequence: CDR1 SGHDN, CDR2 FVKESK. CDR3 loop: CASSQVPAGRFHF. CDR3 nucleotides: TGTGCCAGCAGCCAAGTTCCCGCCGGTCGGTTCCACTTT. Filled out from reference TRBV14 and TRBJ1-6, the complete variable domain reads EAGVTQFPSHSVIEKGQTVTLRCDPISGHDNLYWYRRVMGKEIKFLLHFVKESKQDESGMPNNRFLAERTGGTYSTLKVQPAELEDSGVYFCASSQVPAGRFHFGNGTRLTVT.

V and J are TRBV7-9 and TRBJ1-2; no definite D call. Trimming removed 1 base at V and 2 bases at J, with 5 bases between. Germline CDR1 SEHNR, CDR2 FQNEAQ (reference sequence). This CDR3 spans 13 amino acids. The CDR3 is CASSLGPNYGYTF. Written as DNA, the CDR3 is TGTGCCAGCAGCTTAGGTCCGAACTATGGCTACACCTTC. Filled out from reference TRBV7-9 and TRBJ1-2, the complete variable domain reads DTGVSQNPRHKITKRGQNVTFRCDPISEHNRLYWYRQTLGQGPEFLTYFQNEAQLEKSRLLSDRFSAERPKGSFSTLEIQRTEQGDSAMYLCASSLGPNYGYTFGSGTRLTVV.